The sequence of this T cell receptor (beta chain) was determined in a study of blood T cell repertoires in COVID-19. Study at large: Collection of acute and convalescent COVID-19 samples took place in the United States, Italy and Spain. The analysed material was cDNA or gDNA that came from T cells, B-cell-depleted T cells, or PBMCs.

Source study methods: Reference gene primer amplification yielded estimated nucleated cell counts. Method: immunoSEQ multiplex PCR; TCRdb's copy keeps in-frame clones and lacks some. V and J calls and clone size are those listed in that table; D and trimming were worked out from the DNA. The data hold some 150,000 clones, with roughly nine tenths observed a single time. From germline, CDR1 is GTSNPN and CDR2 SVGIG (reference sequence). This CDR3 spans 16 amino acids. Trimming removed 4 bases from V and 7 bases from J; junction bases left unmatched: 15. The TCR originated in a middle-aged woman with acute or convalescent COVID-19. This sequence joins TRBV30 and TRBJ2-1; TRBD2 agrees at 8 bases. Source material: peripheral blood. The CDR3 bases are TGTGCCTGGACCCCTTTTGGAGCGGGGGTGGGTAATGAGCAGTTCTTC. It specifies CAWTPFGAGVGNEQFF.